Listed here are 18 T cell receptor beta chains from one sample, sequenced in a study of blood T cell repertoires in COVID-19. This table comes from immunoSEQ multiplex PCR, and its TCRdb copy is limited to in-frame clones, with some not included. This sample yields about 150,000 clones, of which roughly nine tenths are seen a single time; 13% belongs to the top ten. Sequenced material: peripheral blood. Every receptor here comes from a man younger than 35 with COVID-19, enrolled during active disease.

This clone was counted a few times. J is TRBJ2-7 and V is TRBV2; 12 bases map to TRBD2. The trim removed 6 bases at V and 2 bases at J, leaving 5 bases unmatched. The CDR3 loop spans 15 amino acids. The germline V gene has CDR1 SNHLY and CDR2 FYNNEI. The CDR3 reads CASSVLAGGPYEQYF. The CDR3, as DNA: TGTGCCAGCAGCGTACTAGCGGGAGGACCCTACGAGCAGTACTTC.

The rearrangement joins TRBV2 to TRBJ2-7, with 12 bases matching TRBD2. This CDR3 has 14 amino acids. Germline CDR1 SNHLY, CDR2 FYNNEI. Trimming took 4 bases from V and 3 from J; bases not matched to a gene: 1. CDR3 in amino acids: CASSASGRDYEQYF. DNA of the CDR3: TGTGCCAGCAGTGCTAGCGGGAGGGACTACGAGCAGTACTTC.

Only one count was recorded for this clone. The genes are TRBV11-3 and TRBJ2-1; TRBD1 agrees at 9 bases. In germline, CDR1 is SGHNT, CDR2 YENEEA. The CDR3 contains 15 residues. After removal of 5 bases from V and 7 bases from J, the junction contained 9 bases not matched to a gene. Written as DNA, the CDR3 is TGTGCCAGCAGCACAGGGACAGGGTGGGGGAATGAGCAGTTCTTC. Translation: CASSTGTGWGNEQFF.

This clone occurred once. The junction departs from the called germline gene at one end, perhaps through a read error. The V call is TRBV6-5, the J call TRBJ2-7; 12 bases match TRBD1. The CDR3 is 13 residues long. Germline V gene data show CDR1 as MNHEY and CDR2 as SVGAGI. CDR3 coding DNA: TGTGCCAGCAGAACCACCGGGACAGGGGGCTATCACTTC. This encodes CASRTTGTGGYHF.

This chain uses TRBV28 with TRBJ2-7, with 7 nucleotides matching TRBD1. The CDR3 length is 15 residues. With 7 bases clipped from V and 7 bases from J, the junction kept 16 bases outside the gene matches. From germline, CDR1 is MDHEN and CDR2 SYDVKM. CDR3 sequence reads: CASTSPDRRPTEQYF. CDR3 bases: TGTGCCAGCACCTCCCCGGACAGGCGACCTACGGAGCAGTACTTC. Drawing the rest from reference TRBV28 and TRBJ2-7, the complete variable domain is DVKVTQSSRYLVKRTGEKVFLECVQDMDHENMFWYRQDPGLGLRLIYFSYDVKMKEKGDIPEGYSVSREKKERFSLILESASTNQTSMYLCASTSPDRRPTEQYFGPGTRLTVT.

This rearrangement joins TRBV28 to TRBJ2-3; the match to TRBD1 covers 9 bases. Germline V gives CDR1 MDHEN, CDR2 SYDVKM. The V and J ends lost 5 bases and 2 bases, in that order; junction bases with no gene match: 8. The CDR3 runs to 16 residues. The CDR3 coding sequence is TGTGCCAGCAGTATGACGACAGGGGGTAACACAGATACGCAGTATTTT. Residues: CASSMTTGGNTDTQYF.

The genes are TRBV4-3 and TRBJ1-3; 7 bases agree with TRBD1. The J segment lost 7 bases and the V segment lost 0 bases, leaving 15 bases of the junction unmatched. CDR1 and CDR2 (germline): LGHNA, YSLEER. The CDR3 totals 18 residues. DNA of the CDR3: TGCGCCAGCAGCCAAGATCAGGGGGGAACGGATGGGAGGAACACCATATATTTT. It specifies CASSQDQGGTDGRNTIYF.

The chain recombines TRBV4-2 with TRBJ2-1; TRBD2 agrees at 8 bases. V lost 4 bases and J lost 5; bases outside the gene matches: 7. This CDR3 has 15 residues. Per the germline V gene, CDR1 is LGHNA and CDR2 is YNFKEQ. CDR3 sequence: CASSLGTSLNNEQFF. In DNA form, the CDR3 reads TGTGCCAGCAGCCTCGGGACTAGTCTCAACAATGAGCAGTTCTTC.

The rearrangement links TRBV9 to TRBJ2-1; 8 bases are shared with TRBD1. Germline-derived CDR1 and CDR2 are SGDLS and YYNGEE. CDR3 length equals 15 residues. J was trimmed by 4 bases and V by 4 bases; bases with no gene match: 7. The CDR3 here is CASSPGTGGYNEQFF. As DNA, the CDR3 is TGTGCCAGCAGCCCGGGGACAGGTGGGTACAATGAGCAGTTCTTC.

V gene TRBV18 combines with J gene TRBJ2-7; 8 positions agree with TRBD2. Germline V gene lookup returns CDR1 KGHSH and CDR2 LQKENI. The CDR3 contains 14 residues. The trim removed 0 bases at V and 3 bases at J, leaving 1 base unmatched. This CDR3 reads CASSPPSGNYEQYF. The CDR3 nucleotides are TGTGCCAGCTCACCACCTAGCGGGAACTACGAGCAGTACTTC.

The chain has TRBV9 and TRBJ1-1; the D is unclear. Germline lookup yields CDR1 SGDLS and CDR2 YYNGEE. The CDR3 extends over 13 amino acids. The V end lost 0 bases, the J end lost 7 bases, and 10 bases lay between the germline ends. CDR3 protein: CASSVAALGEAFF. CDR3 nucleotide sequence: TGTGCCAGCAGCGTAGCGGCTCTAGGTGAAGCTTTCTTT. Full variable domain (missing parts from reference TRBV9 and TRBJ1-1): DSGVTQTPKHLITATGQRVTLRCSPRSGDLSVYWYQQSLDQGLQFLIQYYNGEERAKGNILERFSAQQFPDLHSELNLSSLELGDSALYFCASSVAALGEAFFGQGTRLTVV.

J is TRBJ1-2 and V is TRBV30, with D tentatively TRBD1 (6 bases). V lost 3 bases and J lost 7, with 15 bases in between. The length of the CDR3 is 13 residues. In germline, CDR1 is GTSNPN, CDR2 SVGIG (reference sequence). CDR3 protein: CAWSIGTPGGYTF. The DNA for the CDR3 is TGTGCCTGGAGCATAGGGACACCGGGTGGCTACACCTTC.

The chain links TRBV18 to TRBJ2-7; 7 nucleotides agree with TRBD2. Per germline, CDR1 KGHSH and CDR2 LQKENI. V lost 4 bases and J lost 3; bases outside the gene matches: 6. This CDR3 has 14 amino acids. This CDR3 reads CASSLPTSRYEQYF. The CDR3 nucleotides read TGTGCCAGCTCACTTCCGACTAGCCGCTACGAGCAGTACTTC.

The gene calls are TRBV30 and TRBJ2-2; 7 positions agree with TRBD1. There are 16 residues in the CDR3. Germline V lookup: CDR1 GTSNPN, CDR2 SVGIG (reference sequence). V dropped 3 bases and J dropped 3; count of bases not matched to a gene: 10. DNA of the CDR3: TGTGCCTGGAGCACCAAAAAGGGACAGTACACCGGGGAGCTGTTTTTT. Translated, it gives CAWSTKKGQYTGELFF. The variable domain in full, completed from reference TRBV30 and TRBJ2-2, reads SQTIHQWPATLVQPVGSPLSLECTVEGTSNPNLYWYRQAAGRGLQLLFYSVGIGQISSEVPQNLSASRPQDRQFILSSKKLLLSDSGFYLCAWSTKKGQYTGELFFGEGSRLTVL.

The chain carries TRBV9 and TRBJ2-2; the match to TRBD1 covers 9 bases. This CDR3 spans 16 amino acids. With V trimmed by 2 bases and J by 4 bases, 6 bases remained unmatched. Looked up from germline, CDR1 is SGDLS and CDR2 is YYNGEE. The CDR3, as DNA: TGTGCCAGCAGCGTGGCCGGGACAGGGCCCACCGGGGAGCTGTTTTTT. It codes for CASSVAGTGPTGELFF.

The V and J genes are TRBV4-3 and TRBJ2-2; 10 nucleotides match TRBD1. CDR1 is LGHNA and CDR2 is YSLEER in the germline V gene. The junction had 9 bases not matched to a gene; V was cut back by 0 bases and J by 2 bases. The CDR3 length is 19 residues. CDR3 residues: CASSQEGGQGPFNTGELFF. In nucleotides, the CDR3 is TGCGCCAGCAGCCAAGAAGGGGGACAGGGGCCCTTTAACACCGGGGAGCTGTTTTTT.

This chain joins TRBV7-2 and TRBJ2-3; weak D call: TRBD2 (6 bases). The CDR3 has 15 residues. Germline CDR1 reads SGHTA; CDR2 reads FQGNSA. V was shortened by 2 bases and J by 0 bases, with 9 bases between the two germline ends. As DNA, the CDR3 is TGTGCCAGCAGCTTAATAGCGGCCAGCACAGATACGCAGTATTTT. This sequence encodes CASSLIAASTDTQYF.

V is TRBV4-1 and J is TRBJ1-1; 9 nucleotides match TRBD1. With 3 bases clipped from V and 5 bases from J, the junction kept 10 bases outside the gene matches. CDR1 MGHRA and CDR2 YSYEKL come from the germline V gene. This CDR3 comprises 16 residues. Written as DNA, the CDR3 is TGCGCCAGCAGCCACCTACAACAGGGGGCTGGAACTGAAGCTTTCTTT. Amino acid sequence: CASSHLQQGAGTEAFF.